This is a list of T cell receptor beta chains from one sample in a study of cytomegalovirus exposure and HLA in healthy donors. Libraries were prepared by immunoSEQ multiplex PCR; TCRdb keeps only in-frame clonotypes and omits some of them. The sample lists some 150,000 clones, around 85% occurring once. The sequenced material came from PBMCs. The receptor set was obtained from a man aged 35 to 55 in good health and CMV-seronegative. Each CDR3 is given with its conserved first and last residue. Part of the rows lack a size; the others show once, few, many or a class for expanded clones.

clone_size v_call cdr3_aa
few TRBV6-1 CASSETMGTEAFF
NA TRBV6-6 CASNPRSSYNSPLHF
NA TRBV7-9 CASSSRGGPPLHF
NA TRBV27 CASSFGSPYEQYF
NA TRBV7-8 CASSFGQELYTGELFF
NA TRBV5-1 CASSPGGKRTDTQYF
NA TRBV29-1 CSVVGTGFTGELFF
NA TRBV2 CASSLTSGGAGDTQYF
NA TRBV5-1 CASSLARTSGGLNTQYF
NA TRBV5-4 CASSGGGPNTGELFF
NA TRBV28 CASTSDRRPSGNTIYF
NA TRBV7-9 CASVGGTHSHEQYF
NA TRBV27 CASSSRQGTYNEQFF
NA TRBV5-1 CASSLQGVLNNEQFF
NA TRBV5-1 CASRLGGGPYEQYF
NA TRBV9 CASERNPSQLMNQPQHF
NA TRBV5-4 CASSSRLAGANQETQYF
once TRBV30 CAWSATLNTEAFF
NA TRBV6-6 CASSKSGADTQYF
once TRBV5-1 CASSLSRDREEKLFF
NA TRBV11-3 CASSPLAGGNTGELFF
NA TRBV5-6 CASSRGQLLAKNIQYF
NA TRBV12-5 CASGLVTGVSSPLHF
NA TRBV5-4 CASSLFQDRFYGYTF
NA TRBV9 CASSAGTGDNGYTF
once TRBV7-2 CASSFRRPKSYNEQFF
NA TRBV19 CASRAVLGEQYF
NA TRBV7-9 CASSLSTSGNTIYF
NA TRBV5-1 CASNRDRGTYEQYF
NA TRBV5-4 CASSERQDRGTEAFF
NA TRBV5-6 CASSFSDRNVQYF
NA TRBV5-5 CASSNFLGYTF
NA TRBV7-2 CASSQRGYTDTQYF
NA TRBV11-2 CASSSPGQGGYEQYF
few TRBV27 CASSLYPPGGGGGYTF
NA TRBV5-6 CASSLRLAGYNEQFF
NA TRBV28 CASALTGPTGELFF
NA TRBV5-4 CASSLEASGATGELFF
NA TRBV5-6 CASSLIATENSPLHF
NA TRBV29-1 CSAELALDRHPEAFF
NA TRBV4-3 CASSPGWGGGYGYTF
few TRBV4-2 CASSQLSSGVYEQYF
NA TRBV9 CASSVVEAGGAEQYF
once TRBV1 CTSSPRDRVSGYTF
NA TRBV29-1 CSVAAGNYEQYF
NA TRBV29-1 CSVESRGQEKLFF
NA TRBV19 CASSVAYNEQFF
NA TRBV15 CATSSQGQPNTGELFF
NA TRBV9 CASSPTRGGTAANYGYTF
NA TRBV7-6 CASSLGAAAGNTIYF
NA TRBV28 CASSLGQGSEKLFF
NA TRBV7-6 CASSPSGGPYEQYF
once TRBV11-2 CASSLVNRTGGYRSYEQYF
few TRBV7-7 CASSPRTGKQETQYF
NA TRBV27 CASRLTGTGNLYEQYF